This TCR beta chain was captured in a study of lymphopenia after photon versus proton radiotherapy. The CDR3 spans 14 residues. The ends lost 4 bases at V and 6 bases at J; junction bases unmatched: 5. Germline V gene lookup returns CDR1 SGHVS and CDR2 FQNEAQ. As regards this clone: Its antigen is currently unknown.

Whole-study results and caveats: After lymphocyte nadir, photon-treated repertoires showed oligoclonal expansion, especially CD8+ Temra. Larger post-nadir TCR diversity loss correlated inversely with survival in deceased patients. Photon-treated patients lost naive T cells and TCR diversity; proton-treated stayed stable.

Clones were read by immunoSEQ multiplex PCR, and TCRdb kept only the in-frame ones, dropping some. The sample records roughly 67,000 clones, approximately 91% being singletons. The chain links TRBV7-8 to TRBJ2-3; 9 bases are shared with TRBD2. The sample here was peripheral blood, taken from a patient treated with photon-based radiotherapy. This clonotype was obtained from a woman in her seventies with pancreatic cancer. CDR3 residues: CASSYSGSGDTQYF. The CDR3 region has the DNA TGTGCCAGCAGCTATAGCGGGAGTGGCGATACGCAGTATTTT. Full variable domain (remainder filled in from reference TRBV7-8 and TRBJ2-3): GAGVSQSPRYKVAKRGQDVALRCDPISGHVSLFWYQQALGQGPEFLTYFQNEAQLDKSGLPSDRFFAERPEGSVSTLKIQRTQQEDSAVYLCASSYSGSGDTQYFGPGTRLTVL.